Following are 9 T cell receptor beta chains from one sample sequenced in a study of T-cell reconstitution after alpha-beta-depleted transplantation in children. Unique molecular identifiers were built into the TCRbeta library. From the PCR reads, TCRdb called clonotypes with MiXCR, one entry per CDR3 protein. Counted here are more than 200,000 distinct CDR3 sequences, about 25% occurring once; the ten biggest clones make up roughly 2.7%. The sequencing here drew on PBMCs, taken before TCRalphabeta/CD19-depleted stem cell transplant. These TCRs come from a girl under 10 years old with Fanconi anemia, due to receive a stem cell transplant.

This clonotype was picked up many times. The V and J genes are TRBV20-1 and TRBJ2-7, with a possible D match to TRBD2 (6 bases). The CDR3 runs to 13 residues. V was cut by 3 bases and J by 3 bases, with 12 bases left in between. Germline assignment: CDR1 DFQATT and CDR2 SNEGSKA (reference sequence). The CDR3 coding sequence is TGCAGTGCTAGGTGGCGGGGATACTACGAGCAGTACTTC. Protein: CSARWRGYYEQYF.

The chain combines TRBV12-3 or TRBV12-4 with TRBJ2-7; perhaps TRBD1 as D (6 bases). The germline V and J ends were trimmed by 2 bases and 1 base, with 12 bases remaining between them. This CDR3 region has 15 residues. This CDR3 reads CASSLRQDLSYEQYF. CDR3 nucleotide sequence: TGTGCCAGCAGTTTACGACAGGACCTTTCCTACGAGCAGTACTTC.

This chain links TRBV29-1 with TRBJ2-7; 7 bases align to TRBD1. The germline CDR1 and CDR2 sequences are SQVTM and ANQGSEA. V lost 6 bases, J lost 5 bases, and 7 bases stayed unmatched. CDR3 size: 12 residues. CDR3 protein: CSVLLQGDEQYF. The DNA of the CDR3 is TGCAGCGTCCTGCTTCAGGGGGACGAGCAGTACTTC.

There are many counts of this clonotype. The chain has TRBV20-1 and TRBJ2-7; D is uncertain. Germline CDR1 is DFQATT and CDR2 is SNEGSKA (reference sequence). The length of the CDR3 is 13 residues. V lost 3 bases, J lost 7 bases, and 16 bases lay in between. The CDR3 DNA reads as TGCAGTGCTAGGAACTACCGCCAGATTGAGCAGTACTTC. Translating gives CSARNYRQIEQYF.

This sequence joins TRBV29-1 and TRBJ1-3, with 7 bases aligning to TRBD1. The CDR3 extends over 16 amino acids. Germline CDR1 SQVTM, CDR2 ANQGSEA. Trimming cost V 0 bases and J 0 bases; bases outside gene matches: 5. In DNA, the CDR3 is TGCAGCGTTGAAGATGGCTGGGACAGCTCTGGAAACACCATATATTTT. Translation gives CSVEDGWDSSGNTIYF.

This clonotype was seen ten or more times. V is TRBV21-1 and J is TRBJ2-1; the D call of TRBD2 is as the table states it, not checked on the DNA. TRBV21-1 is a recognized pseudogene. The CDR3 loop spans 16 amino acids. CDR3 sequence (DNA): TGTGCCAGCAGCAAAGGGACTAGCGGGAGTATGAATGAGCAGTTCTTC. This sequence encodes CASSKGTSGSMNEQFF.

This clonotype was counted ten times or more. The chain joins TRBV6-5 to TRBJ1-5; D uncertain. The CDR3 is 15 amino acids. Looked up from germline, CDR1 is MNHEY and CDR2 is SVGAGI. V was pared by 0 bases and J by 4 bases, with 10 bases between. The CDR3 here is CASSYSARFNQPQHF. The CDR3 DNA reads TGTGCCAGCAGTTACTCGGCACGGTTTAATCAGCCCCAGCATTTT.

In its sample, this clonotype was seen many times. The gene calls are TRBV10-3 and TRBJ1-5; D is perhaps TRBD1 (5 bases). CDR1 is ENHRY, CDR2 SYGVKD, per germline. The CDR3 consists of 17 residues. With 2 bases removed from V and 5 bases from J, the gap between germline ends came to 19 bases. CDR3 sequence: CAISEDLAGTPDQPQHF. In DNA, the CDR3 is TGTGCCATCAGTGAGGACCTTGCTGGGACCCCCGATCAGCCCCAGCATTTT.

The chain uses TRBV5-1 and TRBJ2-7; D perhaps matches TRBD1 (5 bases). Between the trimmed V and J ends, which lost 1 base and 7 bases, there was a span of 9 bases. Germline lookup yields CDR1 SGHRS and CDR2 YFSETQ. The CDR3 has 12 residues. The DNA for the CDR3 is TGCGCCAGCAGCTTGAAAGGGGTGGAGCAGTACTTC. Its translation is CASSLKGVEQYF.